Below are 32 T cell receptor beta chains sequenced from a single sample in a study of cytomegalovirus exposure and HLA in healthy donors (dated by TCRdb to the late 2010s). Libraries were prepared through the immunoSEQ multiplex PCR assay. For the multiplex PCR, a mixture combining 60 forward primers for TCR Vbeta segments and 13 reverse primers for TCR Jbeta segments was used. Sourced from immuneACCESS, this table was stored by TCRdb with only in-frame sequences that have V and J called. A share of the clones is absent; for the studies checked, an unresolved V gene accounts for under half, and the remainder has no known explanation. Recorded for this sample are under 35,000 clones; roughly 44% of them occurred a single time. Roughly 2% of the sample is taken by the ten largest. The source material was PBMCs. All receptors derive from a woman in her 50s in good health and CMV-seronegative.

In its sample, this clone was seen a few times. A read error may account for a junction end that differs from germline. The chain is built from TRBV28 and TRBJ2-5; 10 bases map to TRBD1. CDR3 size: 11 residues. CDR1 is MDHEN, CDR2 SYDVKM, per germline. CDR3 nucleotide sequence: TGTGCCAGCAGTTCGGACAGGGGGGGGCACTTC. Translated, it gives CASSSDRGGHF.

This clone showed up just a few times. V usage is TRBV5-1 and J usage is TRBJ2-3, with 9 bases fitting TRBD2. The CDR3 has 16 amino acids. CDR1 is SGHRS, CDR2 YFSETQ, per germline. V lost 4 bases, J lost 3 bases, and 9 bases stayed unmatched. This CDR3 reads CASSPQGSGRTDTQYF. CDR3 DNA: TGCGCCAGCAGCCCCCAGGGAAGCGGGAGGACAGATACGCAGTATTTT.

Worth noting for this clone: A junction end diverges from the germline sequence, so it may reflect a read error. This rearrangement joins TRBV4-2 to TRBJ2-7; 10 nucleotides line up with TRBD2. This CDR3 comprises 19 residues. Germline V gene lookup returns CDR1 LGHNA and CDR2 YNFKEQ. The CDR3 DNA reads TGTGCCAGCGGCCAAGTGGTGTTGGGGCTAGCGGGGGAAACCTACGAGCAGTACTTC. Protein product: CASGQVVLGLAGETYEQYF.

Only a few counts were recorded for this clone. V usage is TRBV6-5 and J usage is TRBJ2-7; TRBD2 matches 12 bases. CDR3 size: 14 residues. The J segment lost 3 bases and the V segment lost 5 bases, leaving 2 bases of the junction unmatched. In germline, CDR1 is MNHEY, CDR2 SVGAGI. The CDR3 region has the DNA TGTGCCAGCAGTGAACTAGCGGGGGGCTACGAGCAGTACTTC. As protein: CASSELAGGYEQYF.

This chain links TRBV5-5 with TRBJ2-1; maybe TRBD2 (5 bases). Germline V gene sequence: CDR1 SGHKS, CDR2 YYEKEE (reference sequence). The V end was cut by 1 base, the J end by 10 bases, with 9 bases between. The CDR3 has 12 amino acids. The DNA for the CDR3 is TGTGCCAGCAGCTTGTCCGGGGTCGAGCAGTTCTTC. Translated: CASSLSGVEQFF.

The table lists this clone with a few counts. The J gene is TRBJ2-3, the V gene TRBV4-2; maybe TRBD2 (6 bases). Trimming cost V 0 bases and J 1 base, with 11 bases left between them. Germline V CDR1 and CDR2: LGHNA, YNFKEQ. CDR3 size: 16 residues. The CDR3 reads CASSQDPAGGTDTQYF. The CDR3 DNA sequence: TGTGCCAGCAGCCAAGACCCAGCGGGCGGCACAGATACGCAGTATTTT.

The chain joins TRBV19 to TRBJ1-5; 7 nucleotides align to TRBD1. CDR1 is LNHDA, CDR2 SQIVND, per germline (reference sequence). V gave up 4 bases and J gave up 6 bases; unmatched junction bases: 6. This CDR3 is 14 amino acids long. CDR3 in amino acids: CASSKGAGSQPQHF. The DNA for the CDR3 is TGTGCCAGTAGTAAGGGGGCCGGCAGTCAGCCCCAGCATTTT.

The chain is built from TRBV10-1 and TRBJ2-3; the D gene is possibly TRBD1 (5 bases). The CDR3 is made up of 15 amino acids. V shed 4 bases and J shed 5 bases, with 16 bases lying between them. Per germline, CDR1 WNHNN and CDR2 SYGVQD (reference sequence). The CDR3 nucleotides are TGCGCCAGCAGTGGGTCCGACAGTGTGGTAGATACGCAGTATTTT. Residues: CASSGSDSVVDTQYF.

The table lists this clone with a few counts. The chain joins TRBV19 to TRBJ1-2; 8 positions match TRBD1. There are 13 residues in the CDR3. Germline loops: CDR1 LNHDA, CDR2 SQIVND (reference sequence). With V trimmed by 5 bases and J by 3 bases, 2 bases remained unmatched. CDR3 DNA: TGTGCCAGTAGTTCGACAGGGGACTATGGCTACACCTTC. This gives the protein CASSSTGDYGYTF.

The CDR3 DNA is TGTGCCTGGAGTGTAGGTGGACAGTCCTACGAGCAGTACTTC. Protein: CAWSVGGQSYEQYF. The chain links TRBV30 to TRBJ2-7; D possibly corresponds to TRBD1 (6 bases). This CDR3 has 14 amino acids. The germline gives CDR1 GTSNPN, CDR2 SVGIG (reference sequence). With 0 bases removed from V and 1 base from J, the gap between germline ends came to 10 bases. The variable domain in full, with the rest retrieved from reference TRBV30 and TRBJ2-7, is SQTIHQWPATLVQPVGSPLSLECTVEGTSNPNLYWYRQAAGRGLQLLFYSVGIGQISSEVPQNLSASRPQDRQFILSSKKLLLSDSGFYLCAWSVGGQSYEQYFGPGTRLTVT.

J is TRBJ1-2 and V is TRBV28; D is unresolved. Between the trimmed V and J ends, which lost 7 bases and 0 bases, there was a span of 24 bases. The CDR3 has 18 residues. Looked up from germline, CDR1 is MDHEN and CDR2 is SYDVKM. The CDR3 sequence: CASTAPGLASPTNYGYTF. The CDR3 bases are TGTGCCAGCACCGCCCCCGGACTGGCATCTCCGACTAACTATGGCTACACCTTC.

Only a few counts were recorded for this clone. The chain carries TRBV4-2 and TRBJ2-7; TRBD2 matches at 9 bases. Trimming cost V 1 base and J 2 bases; bases outside gene matches: 9. The CDR3 sequence is 17 residues long. CDR1 LGHNA and CDR2 YNFKEQ come from the germline V gene. The CDR3 DNA is TGTGCCAGCAGCCAAGTGGGTAGCGGGAGCAGTACCTACGAGCAGTACTTC. It is translated as CASSQVGSGSSTYEQYF.

The V call is TRBV5-1, the J call TRBJ1-1; 7 nucleotides match TRBD1. From germline, CDR1 is SGHRS and CDR2 YFSETQ. The V gene end was trimmed by 4 bases and the J gene end by 5 bases; junction bases not matched to a gene: 8. This CDR3 region has 14 residues. In DNA, the CDR3 is TGCGCCAGCAGCCTAGGGGGCTCGGGAACTGAAGCTTTCTTT. Translation: CASSLGGSGTEAFF. Based on the CDR3 plus reference TRBV5-1 and TRBJ1-1, the full variable domain is KAGVTQTPRYLIKTRGQQVTLSCSPISGHRSVSWYQQTPGQGLQFLFEYFSETQRNKGNFPGRFSGRQFSNSRSEMNVSTLELGDSALYLCASSLGGSGTEAFFGQGTRLTVV.

This clone was seen only a few times. The rearrangement uses TRBV11-3 and TRBJ2-1; TRBD2 matches 7 bases. J gave up 9 bases and V 1 base, and 0 bases lay outside the gene matches. Per germline, CDR1 SGHNT and CDR2 YENEEA. The CDR3 extends over 12 amino acids. The CDR3 DNA is TGTGCCAGCAGCTTAGGCGGGGGTGAGCAGTTCTTC. Protein product: CASSLGGGEQFF.

The chain links TRBV18 to TRBJ2-1; D is uncertain. The germline gives CDR1 KGHSH, CDR2 LQKENI. The V and J ends lost 0 bases and 0 bases respectively, with 6 bases between them. The CDR3 spans 15 residues. The CDR3 region has the DNA TGTGCCAGCTCACCACCCACAAACTCCTACAATGAGCAGTTCTTC. Translation: CASSPPTNSYNEQFF.

The V call is TRBV9, the J call TRBJ2-7; 9 bases agree with TRBD1. The CDR3 runs to 15 residues. Germline V gene lookup returns CDR1 SGDLS and CDR2 YYNGEE. J lost 4 bases, V lost 0 bases, and 5 bases had no gene match. The CDR3 nucleotides are TGTGCCAGCAGCGTAGGCGTGGACAGGGGTTACGAGCAGTACTTC. Its protein is CASSVGVDRGYEQYF.

This clone came up a few times. This rearrangement joins TRBV5-5 to TRBJ2-1; 11 bases align to TRBD2. Germline V gives CDR1 SGHKS, CDR2 YYEKEE (reference sequence). The CDR3 is made up of 17 amino acids. V gave up 2 bases and J gave up 8 bases; unmatched junction bases: 12. The CDR3 protein is CASSFDPSGGPRDEQFF. In DNA form, the CDR3 reads TGTGCCAGCAGCTTTGACCCTAGCGGGGGGCCTAGGGATGAGCAGTTCTTC.

This clone was counted between two and nine times. The chain combines TRBV27 with TRBJ2-7, with a tentative D call TRBD1 (6 bases). Germline CDR1 MNHEY, CDR2 SMNVEV (reference sequence). V lost 0 bases and J 5 bases, leaving 8 bases between the germline ends. This CDR3 spans 13 amino acids. Here the CDR3 DNA reads TGTGCCAGCAGTTTATCGCAGGGGAACGAGCAGTACTTC. Its protein is CASSLSQGNEQYF.

The chain employs TRBV21-1 and TRBJ1-5; the table's D call, TRBD1, has no DNA check behind it. TRBV21-1 is shown as a pseudogene. This CDR3 has 17 residues. The CDR3 loop reads CASSKPPVGTADQPQHF. CDR3 nucleotide sequence: TGTGCCAGCAGCAAACCTCCCGTCGGGACAGCTGATCAGCCCCAGCATTTT.

This chain connects TRBV29-1 to TRBJ2-3, with TRBD2 identical over 9 bases. V dropped 2 bases and J dropped 2; count of bases not matched to a gene: 5. The CDR3 totals 15 residues. Germline CDR1 SQVTM, CDR2 ANQGSEA. The CDR3 loop is CSVELAGENTDTQYF. As DNA, the CDR3 is TGCAGCGTTGAATTAGCGGGGGAGAACACAGATACGCAGTATTTT.

The chain recombines TRBV11-2 with TRBJ2-7; perhaps TRBD2 as D (5 bases). This CDR3 has 12 residues. Germline V lookup: CDR1 SGHAT, CDR2 FQNNGV. Trimming pared 5 bases from V and 2 bases from J, leaving 7 bases between. DNA for the CDR3: TGTGCCAGCAGCCGAGGGCCCTACGAGCAGTACTTC. It encodes CASSRGPYEQYF.

This clone has a handful of counts. This chain links TRBV5-1 with TRBJ1-1, with D tentatively TRBD1 (5 bases). The CDR3 is made up of 15 amino acids. Germline V gene data show CDR1 as SGHRS and CDR2 as YFSETQ. Trimming removed 0 bases at V and 5 bases at J, with 14 bases between. The CDR3 DNA reads TGCGCCAGCAGCTTGGGGTTCGGGGGTGGAACTGAAGCTTTCTTT. This encodes CASSLGFGGGTEAFF.

This clone has only a few counts. V and J are TRBV19 and TRBJ1-2; no reliable D call. Trimming cost V 6 bases and J 6 bases, with 17 bases left between them. The germline V gene encodes CDR1 LNHDA and CDR2 SQIVND (reference sequence). The CDR3 runs to 14 residues. CDR3 protein: CASSMAMGGDGYTF. CDR3 DNA: TGTGCCAGTAGCATGGCCATGGGCGGGGATGGCTACACCTTC.

A few counts support this clone. The chain combines TRBV28 with TRBJ1-2; D might be TRBD1 (5 bases). This CDR3 is 15 amino acids long. Germline CDR1 is MDHEN and CDR2 is SYDVKM. V was cut by 2 bases and J by 1 base, with 11 bases left in between. The CDR3 loop reads CASSLGRVFNYGYTF. The CDR3 region has the DNA TGTGCCAGCAGTTTAGGCAGGGTATTTAACTATGGCTACACCTTC.

The V call is TRBV10-3, the J call TRBJ1-6; D gene uncertain. Trimming cost V 2 bases and J 10 bases, with 9 bases left between them. Looked up from germline, CDR1 is ENHRY and CDR2 is SYGVKD. The length of the CDR3 is 13 residues. CDR3 nucleotides: TGTGCCATCAGTGAGACAGAGAGCTCACCCCTCCACTTT. This encodes CAISETESSPLHF.

This clone was observed a few times. The chain carries TRBV5-1 and TRBJ2-2, with TRBD2 as a possible D gene (7 bases). Per the germline V gene, CDR1 is SGHRS and CDR2 is YFSETQ. The V end was cut by 4 bases, the J end by 4 bases, with 14 bases between. The CDR3 length is 15 residues. This CDR3 reads CASSSAGALTGELFF. The CDR3 coding sequence is TGCGCCAGCAGCAGTGCGGGGGCGCTCACCGGGGAGCTGTTTTTT.

The chain joins TRBV9 to TRBJ2-1, with TRBD2 matching over 7 bases. J lost 4 bases, V lost 3 bases, and 7 bases had no gene match. CDR1 is SGDLS, CDR2 YYNGEE, per germline. The CDR3 runs 15 residues. The CDR3 nucleotides are TGTGCCAGCAGCGGAGCGGGGTCCCTTTACAATGAGCAGTTCTTC. This translates into CASSGAGSLYNEQFF.

V usage is TRBV6-5 and J usage is TRBJ1-4; D gene ambiguous. CDR3 length equals 12 residues. With 6 bases removed from V and 10 bases from J, the gap between germline ends came to 12 bases. Germline CDR1 is MNHEY and CDR2 is SVGAGI. In nucleotides, the CDR3 is TGTGCCAGCAGCGCCGGGAGAGGAAAACTGTTTTTT. It encodes CASSAGRGKLFF.

V and J are TRBV7-6 and TRBJ2-7, with a tentative D call TRBD2 (5 bases). The V and J ends lost 2 bases and 6 bases respectively, with 11 bases between them. CDR3 length: 13 residues. Germline CDR1 reads SGHVS; CDR2 reads FNYEAQ. The CDR3 nucleotides read TGTGCCAGCAGCTTAAGAGCGGCGGGCGAGCAGTACTTC. It translates to CASSLRAAGEQYF.

The CDR3 is CASSDQGLRTEAFF. The CDR3 coding sequence is TGTGCCAGCAGTGATCAGGGGTTGAGAACTGAAGCTTTCTTT. This chain connects TRBV2 to TRBJ1-1; tentative D call: TRBD1 (6 bases). Trimming cost V 3 bases and J 5 bases, with 13 bases left between them. Germline CDR1 reads SNHLY; CDR2 reads FYNNEI. CDR3 size: 14 residues. The full variable domain, rest sourced from reference TRBV2 and TRBJ1-1, is EPEVTQTPSHQVTQMGQEVILRCVPISNHLYFYWYRQILGQKVEFLVSFYNNEISEKSEIFDDQFSVERPDGSNFTLKIRSTKLEDSAMYFCASSDQGLRTEAFFGQGTRLTVV.

The V and J genes are TRBV5-5 and TRBJ1-2; D is unresolved. This CDR3 has 14 amino acids. CDR1 SGHKS and CDR2 YYEKEE come from the germline V gene (reference sequence). Trimming left V 6 bases short and J 0 bases short, with 12 bases between. CDR3 sequence reads: CASIGVITNYGYTF. The CDR3 DNA reads as TGTGCCAGCATCGGGGTTATCACTAACTATGGCTACACCTTC.

This clone was seen more than once but under ten times. The V and J genes are TRBV21-1 and TRBJ2-7; TRBD1, the table's D call, was not compared with the DNA. TRBV21-1 is given as a pseudogene. The CDR3 extends over 19 amino acids. CDR3 sequence (DNA): TGTGCCAGCAGCAAAGAGGGGCATCCGGGACAGGGATTCCTCTACGAGCAGTACTTC. It encodes CASSKEGHPGQGFLYEQYF.